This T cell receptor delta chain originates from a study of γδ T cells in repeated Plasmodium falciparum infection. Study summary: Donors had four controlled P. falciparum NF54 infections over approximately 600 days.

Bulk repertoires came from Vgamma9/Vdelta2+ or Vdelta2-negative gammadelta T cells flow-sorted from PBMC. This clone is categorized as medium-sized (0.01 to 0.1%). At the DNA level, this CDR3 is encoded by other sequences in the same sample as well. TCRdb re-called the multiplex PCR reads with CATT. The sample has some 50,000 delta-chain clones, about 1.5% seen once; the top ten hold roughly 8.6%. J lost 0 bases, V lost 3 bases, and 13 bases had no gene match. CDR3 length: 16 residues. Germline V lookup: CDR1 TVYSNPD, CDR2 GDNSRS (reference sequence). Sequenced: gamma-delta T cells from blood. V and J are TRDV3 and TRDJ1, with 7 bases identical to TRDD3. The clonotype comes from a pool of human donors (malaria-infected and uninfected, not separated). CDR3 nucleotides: TGTGCCTTCATCCCTGGGGGTCCACCGTACACCGATAAACTCATCTTT. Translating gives CAFIPGGPPYTDKLIF.